The following is a TCR beta chain sequence with its context. This clone appeared a single time. Its antigen specificity is not known. Per-base quality was not reported, and no clone a single base away is much larger than it. TCRbeta CDR3 regions were amplified from genomic DNA using the immunoSEQ Assay, a bias-controlled multiplex PCR. The paper's data handling went like this. The number of nucleated cells in each sample was estimated by amplification of reference gene primers within the assay. To quantify the absolute abundance of each unique TCRbeta CDR3 rearrangement, sequence reads were collapsed and filtered. For each sample, productive Simpson clonality was calculated by taking the square root of Simpson's diversity index across productive rearrangements. TCRdb re-hosts the immuneACCESS table, in-frame sequences only. Its copies lack some clones; in the studies checked, an unresolved V gene accounts for under half of them, and the cause for the rest is not known. V and J calls and clone size are as listed in that table; D and trimming were resolved from the DNA. For this sample there are over 400,000 clones; 85% to 90% appear just once. Clones ranked in the top ten supply less than 9.5% of the sample.

The record originates from a study of blood T cell repertoires in COVID-19 (dated by TCRdb to 2020 to 2022). Some background on the complete study: Samples covering the acute and convalescent phases of COVID-19 were provided by collaborators in the United States, Italy and Spain. The material from the prospective study consisted of cDNA or gDNA derived from T cells, B-cell-depleted T cells, or PBMCs. Deeply sampled blood TCRbeta repertoires from subjects exposed to, actively infected with, or recovered from COVID-19 were included in the dataset. The repertoires were released in a freely available public database meant as a resource for research on the immune response to SARS-CoV-2. Samples came from the ongoing ImmuneRACE study (first 160 participants) plus 1,254 subjects from 6 global collaborators. Sample metadata almost always included a de-identified subject ID, COVID-19 status, age in years and sex. Where available, HLA class I and class II types were obtained from metadata supplied by the sample provider rather than from assay-based typing.

What the work shows at the level of the full study, not this receptor alone: Clinical and demographic metadata were provided uncurated, with the amount varying by source and participant.

CDR1 MNHNS and CDR2 SASEGT were looked up in the germline V gene. The CDR3 runs 15 residues from the cysteine to the phenylalanine. Only the CDR3 DNA stays, 45 bases, in frame from base 1. For this chain, trimming is 2 bases at the V end and 9 bases at the J end, and the number of junction bases without a gene match is 10. One collaborating source in Seattle enrolled patients during active infection and followed them longitudinally through the course of disease. Each collaborating institution followed its own protocols to collect whole blood in K2EDTA tubes. For TCRbeta analysis, collaborators shipped samples in one of three forms: frozen whole blood, isolated PBMCs, or DNA extracted from either of those sample types.

This receptor chain uses TRBV6-1 and TRBJ2-1, with 7 bases matching TRBD2. The specimen sequenced was peripheral blood. The sequence came from a woman between 50 and 59 years old with COVID-19, enrolled during active disease. Here the CDR3 is given as CASSESGTNLGEQFF. The nucleotides are TGTGCCAGCAGTGAAAGTGGGACTAATCTGGGTGAGCAGTTCTTC.